The entry that follows covers one T cell receptor beta chain sequence. Its antigen is unknown. This specimen belongs to a study of cytomegalovirus exposure and HLA in healthy donors. At the level of the study: The roughly 130 validation repertoires used the same platform as the 666 first-cohort repertoires, a later analysis reported.

Points from the study as a whole: Among TCR beta chains, those listed as cytomegalovirus-associated numbered around 160. The authors confirmed in vitro that three CMV-associated chains were specific for CMV antigens.

The data were produced by immunoSEQ multiplex PCR, yet TCRdb's version contains in-frame clones alone and is incomplete. The sample records some 69,000 clones, about 94% being singletons. CDR3 length equals 11 residues. The V end lost 4 bases, the J end lost 4 bases, and 5 bases lay between the germline ends. The germline V gene has CDR1 SQVTM and CDR2 ANQGSEA. This TCR came from a man aged 18 to 35 in good health and CMV-seropositive. This chain links TRBV29-1 with TRBJ2-1; D remains unclear. The sequenced material came from PBMCs. The CDR3 protein is CSVALYNEQFF. DNA for the CDR3: TGCAGCGTTGCCCTTTACAATGAGCAGTTCTTC.